The clone carrying this T cell receptor beta chain came up a few times. Its specificity is not known. CDR1 SGHVS and CDR2 FQNEAQ come from the germline V gene. This CDR3 is 15 amino acids long. The junction had 5 bases not matched to a gene; V was cut back by 5 bases and J by 6 bases. The study treated chemo-refractory metastatic non-small-cell lung cancer patients with focal radiation plus ipilimumab CTLA-4 blockade. The data belong to a study of radiotherapy plus CTLA-4 blockade in lung cancer. Study as a whole: An objective response was seen in 15% to 20% of patients, and disease control in 25% to 40%. Overall study results and limits: Tumor-derived TCR clones expanded in blood after radiotherapy plus ipilimumab.

Clones were read by immunoSEQ multiplex PCR, and TCRdb kept only the in-frame ones, dropping some. The table shows about 62,000 clones, with roughly four fifths occurring only once. The source material was peripheral blood, sampled from a patient treated with radiotherapy plus ipilimumab. The V gene is TRBV7-8, the J gene TRBJ2-1; the match to TRBD1 covers 12 bases. This TCR was sampled from a human donor with non-small cell lung cancer who had a complete response to radiotherapy plus ipilimumab. Here the CDR3 reads CASSTRDRGRNEQFF. CDR3 DNA: TGTGCCAGCAGCACCCGGGACAGGGGGCGCAATGAGCAGTTCTTC.